These T cell receptor beta chains were read from a single sample in a study of T cells in lung cancer brain metastases. Using immunoSEQ multiplex PCR, the repertoire was profiled, and TCRdb retains in-frame clones only, with some absent. Here the sample spans about 7,000 clones, 80% to 90% being singletons. Sequencing was performed on tumor tissue from the primary lung tumor. The receptors were gathered from a man in his fifties or sixties with non-small cell lung cancer. CDR3s include the opening cysteine and the closing phenylalanine or tryptophan. D genes are given only for firm matches. Clone size is given for some rows only: seen once, a few or many times, or a class if the clone is expanded.

CDR3aa,CDR3nt,j_gene,abundance,v_gene,d_gene
CASNTRGVNTEAFF,TGTGCCAGCAACACACGGGGAGTGAACACTGAAGCTTTCTTT,TRBJ1-1,.,TRBV11-2,.
CASTAGMPNEKLFF,TGTGCCAGCACGGCAGGCATGCCTAATGAAAAACTGTTTTTT,TRBJ1-4,.,TRBV6-1,.
CARSLGLHDYNYGYTF,TGTGCCAGAAGCTTGGGGCTACACGATTATAACTATGGCTACACCTTC,TRBJ1-2,few,TRBV5-3,.
CASGGLGDNEQFF,TGTGCCAGCGGGGGACTAGGGGACAATGAGCAGTTCTTC,TRBJ2-1,.,TRBV6-5,TRBD2
CASSPGQGWTEAFF,TGTGCCAGTAGCCCTGGACAGGGCTGGACTGAAGCTTTCTTT,TRBJ1-1,.,TRBV19,TRBD1
CASSTKAGTGELFF,TGTGCCAGCAGCACAAAGGCGGGGACCGGGGAGCTGTTTTTT,TRBJ2-2,few,TRBV7-2,.
CASSSPNRGPVF,TGTGCCAGCAGCTCCCCCAACCGCGGGCCGGTCTTC,TRBJ2-1,few,TRBV13,.
CASSPTSGGSGNTIYF,TGTGCCAGCAGTCCAACGTCCGGGGGGTCTGGAAACACCATATATTTT,TRBJ1-3,few,TRBV6-6,.
CASSPPASNQPQHF,TGTGCCAGCTCACCACCGGCCAGCAATCAGCCCCAGCATTTT,TRBJ1-5,.,TRBV18,.
CSARLGNGYTF,TGCAGTGCTAGACTGGGGAATGGCTACACCTTC,TRBJ1-2,few,TRBV20-1,.
CASSIKTYEQYF,TGTGCCAGCAGCATCAAGACCTACGAGCAGTACTTC,TRBJ2-7,.,TRBV6-6,.
CASSLEVGKRSVETQYF,TGTGCCAGCAGCTTGGAGGTAGGAAAGCGGTCGGTAGAGACCCAGTACTTC,TRBJ2-5,.,TRBV5-6,.
CASSPQGTHTEAFF,TGTGCCAGCAGCCCCCAGGGGACCCACACTGAAGCTTTCTTT,TRBJ1-1,.,TRBV5-4,.
CASSVQAGNSYEQYF,TGTGCCAGCAGCGTACAAGCGGGGAACTCTTACGAGCAGTACTTC,TRBJ2-7,.,TRBV9,TRBD2
CASSFSDQETQYF,TGTGCCAGCAGCTTCTCGGACCAAGAGACCCAGTACTTC,TRBJ2-5,.,TRBV7-2,.
CASSLDIIYEQYF,TGCGCCAGCAGCTTAGACATTATCTACGAGCAGTACTTC,TRBJ2-7,.,TRBV5-1,.
CASSRTIDSPLHF,TGTGCCAGCAGCCGGACAATCGATTCACCCCTCCACTTT,TRBJ1-6,.,TRBV11-3,.
CASSLVGQSTEAFF,TGCGCCAGCAGCTTGGTTGGTCAGAGCACTGAAGCTTTCTTT,TRBJ1-1,.,TRBV5-1,.
CASSQSREPHNEQFF,TGTGCCAGCAGCCAGAGTCGGGAGCCCCACAATGAGCAGTTCTTC,TRBJ2-1,.,TRBV7-3,.
CAATAGTLQETQYF,TGTGCCGCCACCGCCGGGACTCTACAAGAGACCCAGTACTTC,TRBJ2-5,.,TRBV30,.
CASSQEGLVRGEGSMGRSGYTF,TGCGCCAGCAGCCAAGAAGGGCTAGTTAGGGGCGAGGGGTCTATGGGGCGGAGTGGCTACACCTTC,TRBJ1-2,.,TRBV4-1,.
CASSINSAPNTGELFF,TGTGCCAGTAGTATAAATTCAGCGCCTAACACCGGGGAGCTGTTTTTT,TRBJ2-2,.,TRBV19,.
CASSPPTTRNTQYF,TGTGCCAGCTCACCCCCTACCACCAGAAATACGCAGTATTTT,TRBJ2-3,.,TRBV18,.
CASSSPGQGRPQYF,TGCGCCAGCAGCTCACCGGGACAGGGGAGGCCGCAGTATTTT,TRBJ2-3,.,TRBV5-1,TRBD1
CAWSDRGKTDTQYF,TGTGCCTGGAGCGACAGGGGTAAGACAGATACGCAGTATTTT,TRBJ2-3,.,TRBV30,TRBD1
CSVSGGDVLKETQYF,TGCAGCGTCTCCGGTGGCGATGTGCTAAAAGAGACCCAGTACTTC,TRBJ2-5,.,TRBV29-1,.